This T cell receptor (beta chain) is drawn from a study of OX40 agonist ivuxolimab in advanced cancers. Study in general: The drug used for patients, ivuxolimab, was an agonistic anti-OX40 (CD134) antibody. Whole-study findings and limits: Averaging showed that CD8+ T cells had more expanded clones than CD4+ did.

This CDR3 has 12 residues. The germline CDR1 and CDR2 sequences are SGHTA and FQGNSA. Trimming shortened V by 3 bases and J by 0 bases, and 3 bases separated the two germline ends. Details on this clone: Its antigen is unidentified.

If patients had autoimmune disease history or systemic immunosuppression, they were excluded. Sequencing used immunoSEQ multiplex PCR; TCRdb keeps in-frame clones, though not all of them. The sample carries approximately 60,000 clones, 85% to 90% recorded once. This chain connects TRBV7-2 to TRBJ2-7; D unresolved. The sequence derives from an adult with an advanced solid tumor such as melanoma, head and neck, liver or kidney cancer. This specimen was CD4+ or CD8+ T cells sorted from blood, taken in a trial of the OX40 agonist ivuxolimab. The CDR3 loop reads CASSLFSYEQYF. In nucleotides, the CDR3 is TGTGCCAGCAGCTTGTTCTCCTACGAGCAGTACTTC.